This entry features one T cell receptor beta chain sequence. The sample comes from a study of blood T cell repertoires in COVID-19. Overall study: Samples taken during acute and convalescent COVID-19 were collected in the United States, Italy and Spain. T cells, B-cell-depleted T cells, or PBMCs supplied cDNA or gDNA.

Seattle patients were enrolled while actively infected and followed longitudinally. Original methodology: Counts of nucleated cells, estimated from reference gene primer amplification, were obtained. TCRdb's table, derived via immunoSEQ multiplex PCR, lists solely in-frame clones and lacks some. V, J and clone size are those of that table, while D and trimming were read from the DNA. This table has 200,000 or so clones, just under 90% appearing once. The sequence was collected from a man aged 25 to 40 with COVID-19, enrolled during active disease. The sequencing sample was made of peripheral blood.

In DNA form, the CDR3 reads TGTGCCAGCAGCTACCGGGACAACCGAAATGAAAAACTGTTTTTT. Encoded protein: CASSYRDNRNEKLFF. The V gene is TRBV7-8, the J gene TRBJ1-4; D may be TRBD1 (6 bases). V gave up 4 bases and J gave up 5 bases, with 14 bases separating them. The CDR3 sequence is 15 residues long. CDR1 and CDR2 from the germline V gene are SGHVS and FQNEAQ. Using reference TRBV7-8 and TRBJ1-4 for the parts outside the CDR3, the full variable domain is GAGVSQSPRYKVAKRGQDVALRCDPISGHVSLFWYQQALGQGPEFLTYFQNEAQLDKSGLPSDRFFAERPEGSVSTLKIQRTQQEDSAVYLCASSYRDNRNEKLFFGSGTQLSVL.